The 9 T cell receptor beta chains reported below all come from one sample, sequenced in a study of blood T cell repertoires in COVID-19. Sequenced by immunoSEQ multiplex PCR; TCRdb stores in-frame clones only, minus some. The table records about 150,000 clones, about 81% of them present only once. The sequencing sample was made of PBMCs or T cells enriched from blood (not recorded which). The receptors come from a man between 50 and 59 years old who had recovered from COVID-19.

This chain connects TRBV21-1 to TRBJ2-7; TRBD1, the D gene given by the table, was not confirmed from the DNA. TRBV21-1 is a listed pseudogene. CDR3 length: 13 amino acids. In DNA form, the CDR3 reads TGTGCCAGCAGCGCGTACAGGGTTGTCGAGCAGTACTTC. Translation: CASSAYRVVEQYF.

The chain joins TRBV7-8 to TRBJ1-5, with D possibly matching TRBD1 (5 bases). CDR3 size: 17 residues. Germline loops: CDR1 SGHVS, CDR2 FQNEAQ. Trimming cost V 1 base and J 5 bases, with 18 bases left between them. CDR3 sequence (DNA): TGTGCCAGCAGCTTAGGGCAGGGAATTTACATGTATCAGCCCCAGCATTTT. Protein product: CASSLGQGIYMYQPQHF.

This chain joins TRBV7-3 and TRBJ1-1, with D perhaps TRBD1 (5 bases). CDR1 is SGHTA and CDR2 is FQGTGA in the germline V gene. The CDR3 is 13 residues long. The ends were cut back, 2 bases at V and 6 bases at J, with 10 bases in the middle. CDR3 bases: TGTGCCAGCAGCTTATCGGGGGGGTCTGAAGCTTTCTTT. The encoded protein is CASSLSGGSEAFF.

The chain employs TRBV7-9 and TRBJ2-3, with a weak D call TRBD2 (5 bases). V was pared by 5 bases and J by 2 bases, with 11 bases between. The germline CDR1 and CDR2 sequences are SEHNR and FQNEAQ (reference sequence). The CDR3 sequence is 14 residues long. The CDR3 is CASSPGLSTDTQYF. DNA of the CDR3: TGTGCCAGCAGCCCAGGACTTTCCACAGATACGCAGTATTTT.

CDR3 in amino acids: CASSLVGSSGNTIYF. CDR3 DNA sequence: TGTGCCAGCAGCTTAGTAGGGAGCTCTGGAAACACCATATATTTT. The rearrangement joins TRBV7-2 to TRBJ1-3; D not certain. The germline V gene encodes CDR1 SGHTA and CDR2 FQGNSA. The CDR3 runs 15 residues. V lost 1 base and J 0 bases, leaving 7 bases between the germline ends.

The CDR3 DNA is TGCGCCAGCAGCTTGGAATCCAGATCATCCTACAATGAGCAGTTCTTC. Amino acid sequence: CASSLESRSSYNEQFF. The chain couples TRBV5-1 to TRBJ2-1; D remains ambiguous. The CDR3 runs to 16 residues. From germline, CDR1 is SGHRS and CDR2 YFSETQ. The V end was cut by 0 bases, the J end by 1 base, with 11 bases between.

V and J are TRBV11-2 and TRBJ1-6; D is unresolved. V was clipped by 0 bases and J by 7 bases, with 4 bases between them. Per germline, CDR1 SGHAT and CDR2 FQNNGV. CDR3 length: 13 residues. The CDR3 loop reads CASSLDLNSPLHF. CDR3 DNA: TGTGCCAGCAGCTTAGATCTCAATTCACCCCTCCACTTT.

CDR3 region: CASSFQGSYGYTF. CDR3 sequence (DNA): TGTGCCAGCAGCTTCCAGGGTTCATATGGCTACACCTTC. The chain is built from TRBV7-8 and TRBJ1-2, with a tentative D call TRBD1 (5 bases). There are 13 residues in the CDR3. V lost 3 bases, J lost 5 bases, and 10 bases lay in between. CDR1 and CDR2 from the germline V gene are SGHVS and FQNEAQ.

This rearrangement joins TRBV12-5 to TRBJ2-1, with 8 bases aligning to TRBD2. CDR3 length equals 16 residues. Germline loops: CDR1 LGHNT, CDR2 FRNRAP. V dropped 1 base and J dropped 1; count of bases not matched to a gene: 3. The CDR3 loop is CASGLGGGMSYNEQFF. In nucleotides, the CDR3 is TGTGCTAGTGGTTTGGGCGGGGGGATGTCCTACAATGAGCAGTTCTTC.